These 11 T cell receptor beta chains were all obtained from the same sample, sequenced in a study of blood T cell repertoires in COVID-19. Some clones are missing from TCRdb's copy, which holds only in-frame ones; the method was immunoSEQ multiplex PCR. The sample carries roughly 250,000 clones, 88% recorded once. The sequenced material came from peripheral blood. The origin of the receptors is a woman aged 40 to 50 who had recovered from COVID-19.

This chain joins TRBV14 and TRBJ2-5, with 12 positions matching TRBD2. The J segment lost 7 bases and the V segment lost 4 bases, leaving 7 bases of the junction unmatched. The CDR3 is 15 amino acids. Germline CDR1 is SGHDN and CDR2 is FVKESK. The CDR3 sequence: CASSPGLAGLGTQYF. CDR3 nucleotides: TGTGCCAGCAGCCCGGGACTAGCGGGCCTGGGGACCCAGTACTTC.

V and J are TRBV6-5 and TRBJ1-2; 9 bases agree with TRBD1. V lost 4 bases to trimming and J lost 4 bases; unmatched junction nucleotides: 4. This CDR3 is built from 14 residues. The germline V gene has CDR1 MNHEY and CDR2 SVGAGI. The CDR3 nucleotides read TGTGCCAGCAGTTGGGGACAGGGCGTCTATGGCTACACCTTC. This encodes CASSWGQGVYGYTF.

The genes are TRBV7-8 and TRBJ1-2; the D gene is possibly TRBD1 (6 bases). The V end lost 0 bases, the J end lost 1 base, and 12 bases lay between the germline ends. The CDR3 is 16 amino acids. Germline lookup yields CDR1 SGHVS and CDR2 FQNEAQ. As DNA, the CDR3 is TGTGCCAGCAGCTTAGCAGGGAGGGGGGGTAACTATGGCTACACCTTC. Its protein product is CASSLAGRGGNYGYTF.

CDR3 amino acids: CASSQTWGVLGYGYTF. CDR3 bases: TGTGCCAGCAGCCAGACCTGGGGGGTCTTAGGCTATGGCTACACCTTC. V gene TRBV6-4 combines with J gene TRBJ1-2; the D gene is possibly TRBD1 (5 bases). Germline V gene data show CDR1 as MRHNA and CDR2 as SNTAGT. CDR3 length: 16 amino acids. V lost 6 bases and J 4 bases, leaving 21 bases between the germline ends.

The rearrangement joins TRBV30 to TRBJ1-1, with TRBD1 as a possible D gene (5 bases). This CDR3 has 15 amino acids. Between the trimmed V and J ends, which lost 0 bases and 6 bases, there was a span of 17 bases. The germline V gene encodes CDR1 GTSNPN and CDR2 SVGIG (reference sequence). CDR3 sequence reads: CAWSVGRGKRPEAFF. CDR3 bases: TGTGCCTGGAGTGTTGGGAGGGGAAAGCGGCCTGAAGCTTTCTTT.

The chain is built from TRBV29-1 and TRBJ2-3; TRBD2 is a possible D gene (7 bases). The CDR3 spans 16 residues. Looked up from germline, CDR1 is SQVTM and CDR2 is ANQGSEA. V lost 0 bases and J lost 0, with 13 bases in between. CDR3 in amino acids: CSVEEGKGGSTDTQYF. The DNA of the CDR3 is TGCAGCGTTGAAGAGGGGAAGGGGGGGAGCACAGATACGCAGTATTTT.

The J gene is TRBJ2-3, the V gene TRBV6-6, with 7 bases matching TRBD2. Losses at the gene ends were 7 bases for V and 4 bases for J; bases not matched to a gene: 8. The length of the CDR3 is 14 residues. The V gene's germline CDR1 is MNHNY and CDR2 SVGAGI (reference sequence). CDR3 DNA: TGTGCCAGCACCACGGGGGGACGGGCAGATACGCAGTATTTT. Its protein is CASTTGGRADTQYF.

The gene calls are TRBV19 and TRBJ1-2, with unresolved D. The CDR3 has 13 amino acids. V shed 5 bases and J shed 4 bases, with 11 bases lying between them. Germline V gene lookup returns CDR1 LNHDA and CDR2 SQIVND (reference sequence). The CDR3 DNA reads TGTGCCAGTAGTGCGACGACAACCTATGGCTACACCTTC. It codes for CASSATTTYGYTF.

The chain joins TRBV7-2 to TRBJ2-5, with D uncertain. The CDR3 runs 11 residues. V was clipped by 5 bases and J by 5 bases, with 6 bases between them. Per the germline V gene, CDR1 is SGHTA and CDR2 is FQGNSA. CDR3 sequence reads: CASSPRETQYF. Written as DNA, the CDR3 is TGTGCCAGCAGCCCGCGGGAGACCCAGTACTTC. The whole variable domain, filled in from reference TRBV7-2 and TRBJ2-5, reads GAGVSQSPSNKVTEKGKDVELRCDPISGHTALYWYRQSLGQGLEFLIYFQGNSAPDKSGLPSDRFSAERTGGSVSTLTIQRTQQEDSAVYLCASSPRETQYFGPGTRLLVL.

The J gene is TRBJ2-1, the V gene TRBV5-8; no clear D. The CDR3 contains 15 residues. The V end was cut by 0 bases, the J end by 6 bases, with 13 bases between. The germline gives CDR1 SGHTS, CDR2 YDEGEE. The CDR3: CASSLDTVPFNEQFF. In DNA, the CDR3 is TGTGCCAGCAGCTTGGACACCGTCCCCTTCAATGAGCAGTTCTTC.

The CDR3 DNA reads TGTGCCAGCAGACGCGACAGGGGGTGGGACTATGGCTACACCTTC. Its protein is CASRRDRGWDYGYTF. This sequence joins TRBV7-9 and TRBJ1-2; TRBD1 agrees at 9 bases. Trimming at V came to 6 bases and at J to 3 bases, leaving 8 bases not matched to a gene. CDR1 SEHNR and CDR2 FQNEAQ come from the germline V gene (reference sequence). The CDR3 length is 15 residues.